Below are 24 T cell receptor beta chains sequenced from a single sample in a study of shared clonotypes between healthy human individuals. Generated by immunoSEQ multiplex PCR, the TCRdb table keeps only in-frame clones and is missing some. This table has about 1.1 million clones, about 80% appearing once. Sequenced sample: memory CD4+ T cells from PBMCs. Indicated subset: CD45RA-negative fraction. These receptors were obtained from a man aged 18 to 30 in good health. Some clones in this sample may be carry-over from other donors' samples.

The genes are TRBV5-1 and TRBJ1-2, with no clear D. This CDR3 has 14 residues. Germline V gene sequence: CDR1 SGHRS, CDR2 YFSETQ. Deletions cut 4 bases from V and 1 base from J, with 11 bases between. This chain's CDR3 is CASSLSWVNYGYTF. The CDR3 nucleotides read TGCGCCAGCAGCCTTTCGTGGGTTAACTATGGCTACACCTTC. The variable domain in full, with the rest retrieved from reference TRBV5-1 and TRBJ1-2, is KAGVTQTPRYLIKTRGQQVTLSCSPISGHRSVSWYQQTPGQGLQFLFEYFSETQRNKGNFPGRFSGRQFSNSRSEMNVSTLELGDSALYLCASSLSWVNYGYTFGSGTRLTVV.

This chain joins TRBV6-1 and TRBJ2-7, with 7 bases matching TRBD1. The CDR3 spans 15 residues. The germline gives CDR1 MNHNS, CDR2 SASEGT. V gave up 7 bases and J gave up 0 bases; unmatched junction bases: 9. The CDR3 here is CASKRGDSLSYEQYF. The CDR3 DNA follows: TGTGCCAGCAAGAGAGGGGACAGTCTCTCCTACGAGCAGTACTTC.

The CDR3 sequence: CASSRGLAAPETQYF. CDR3 DNA: TGTGCCAGTAGTAGGGGACTAGCGGCGCCGGAGACCCAGTACTTC. The chain recombines TRBV19 with TRBJ2-5, with 11 bases identical to TRBD2. The CDR3 spans 15 residues. Germline V lookup: CDR1 LNHDA, CDR2 SQIVND (reference sequence). V shed 4 bases, J shed 5 bases, and the junction held 6 bases outside the gene matches.

The chain joins TRBV10-3 to TRBJ2-5; TRBD2 is a possible D gene (5 bases). V lost 8 bases to trimming and J lost 5 bases, with 15 bases between them. Germline V gene lookup returns CDR1 ENHRY and CDR2 SYGVKD. This CDR3 spans 13 amino acids. CDR3: CAIGLQAEETQYF. The CDR3 DNA reads as TGTGCCATCGGACTGCAGGCGGAGGAGACCCAGTACTTC.

The chain joins TRBV5-6 to TRBJ1-1; no clear D gene. The V end lost 2 bases, the J end lost 0 bases, and 11 bases lay between the germline ends. The germline V gene has CDR1 SGHDT and CDR2 YYEEEE. The CDR3 runs 15 residues. CDR3 in amino acids: CASSLRAAMNTEAFF. As DNA, the CDR3 is TGTGCCAGCAGCTTAAGGGCCGCTATGAACACTGAAGCTTTCTTT.

The chain carries TRBV5-1 and TRBJ1-1, with D perhaps TRBD1 (5 bases). Germline loops: CDR1 SGHRS, CDR2 YFSETQ. V dropped 4 bases and J dropped 1 base, with 11 bases sitting between them. The CDR3 is 14 residues long. The CDR3: CASSRGAGNTEAFF. CDR3 nucleotides: TGCGCCAGCAGCAGGGGAGCGGGGAACACTGAAGCTTTCTTT.

In this sample, this clone turned up once. The DNA of the CDR3 is TGTGCCAGTGATAGGGGGGAAATCACTGAAGCTTTCTTT. Amino acids: CASDRGEITEAFF. This sequence joins TRBV6-1 and TRBJ1-1, with D possibly TRBD1 on 6 matching bases. CDR1 and CDR2 (germline): MNHNS, SASEGT. This CDR3 contains 13 residues. Trimming cost V 9 bases and J 4 bases, with 15 bases left between them.

This chain uses TRBV9 with TRBJ2-6; D is unresolved. Germline lookup yields CDR1 SGDLS and CDR2 YYNGEE. The V and J ends lost 7 bases and 0 bases respectively, with 11 bases between them. The CDR3 is made up of 15 amino acids. The CDR3 DNA follows: TGTGCCAGCTCCCGTCTCCCCTCTGGGGCCAACGTCCTGACTTTC. Residues: CASSRLPSGANVLTF.

The rearrangement links TRBV27 to TRBJ1-2; D gene uncertain. CDR1 and CDR2 (germline): MNHEY, SMNVEV (reference sequence). V was trimmed by 0 bases and J by 7 bases, leaving 12 bases between them. The CDR3 extends over 14 amino acids. The CDR3 protein is CASSLSEATIGYTF. CDR3 DNA: TGTGCCAGCAGTTTATCCGAGGCGACTATTGGCTACACCTTC.

CDR3 protein: CAISGTSGRVRHNEQFF. The CDR3 region has the DNA TGTGCCATCAGTGGGACTAGCGGGAGGGTGAGACACAATGAGCAGTTCTTC. The rearrangement uses TRBV10-3 and TRBJ2-1; TRBD2 agrees at 15 bases. Germline V gene lookup returns CDR1 ENHRY and CDR2 SYGVKD. The junction had 6 bases not matched to a gene; V was cut back by 4 bases and J by 5 bases. The CDR3 loop spans 17 amino acids.

This chain links TRBV6-6 with TRBJ2-2, with D possibly being TRBD1 or TRBD2 (5 bases each). The V and J ends lost 6 bases and 6 bases respectively, with 11 bases between them. The CDR3 is 13 residues long. CDR1 and CDR2 (germline): MNHNY, SVGAGI (reference sequence). The CDR3 loop reads CASRTRGAGELFF. The CDR3 DNA reads TGTGCCAGCAGAACCCGAGGGGCCGGGGAGCTGTTTTTT.

The V and J genes are TRBV7-2 and TRBJ2-1, with 12 bases lining up with TRBD2. This CDR3 has 15 amino acids. J gave up 5 bases and V 5 bases, and 4 bases lay outside the gene matches. The germline V gene encodes CDR1 SGHTA and CDR2 FQGNSA. In DNA, the CDR3 is TGTGCCAGCAGCCAACGACTAGCGGGGGACAATGAGCAGTTCTTC. It translates to CASSQRLAGDNEQFF.

V gene TRBV12-5 combines with J gene TRBJ1-5; 10 bases match TRBD1. The CDR3 runs to 15 residues. V trimming: 7 bases; J trimming: 7 bases; junction bases outside the gene matches: 10. Germline V CDR1 and CDR2: LGHNT, FRNRAP. DNA for the CDR3: TGTGCTAGTGCCGCGACAGGGGGCGAGACCCAGCCCCAGCATTTT. Amino acids: CASAATGGETQPQHF. The full variable domain, with the rest looked up from reference TRBV12-5 and TRBJ1-5, is DARVTQTPRHKVTEMGQEVTMRCQPILGHNTVFWYRQTMMQGLELLAYFRNRAPLDDSGMPKDRFSAEMPDATLATLKIQPSEPRDSAVYFCASAATGGETQPQHFGDGTRLSIL.

The V gene is TRBV18, the J gene TRBJ1-1, with 7 bases lining up with TRBD1. Germline V gene lookup returns CDR1 KGHSH and CDR2 LQKENI. This CDR3 spans 15 amino acids. Losses at the gene ends were 3 bases for V and 1 base for J; bases not matched to a gene: 5. Here the CDR3 reads CASSPTGSKNTEAFF. Written as DNA, the CDR3 is TGTGCCAGCTCACCGACAGGGTCTAAGAACACTGAAGCTTTCTTT.

V usage is TRBV5-1 and J usage is TRBJ1-4, with D hard to call. V was shortened by 0 bases and J by 4 bases, with 7 bases between the two germline ends. CDR3 size: 14 residues. Per germline, CDR1 SGHRS and CDR2 YFSETQ. The DNA of the CDR3 is TGCGCCAGCAGCTTGGGCCCGAATAATGAAAAACTGTTTTTT. Translated, it gives CASSLGPNNEKLFF.

A single count supports this clone. This chain uses TRBV28 with TRBJ2-7; D gene unclear. The CDR3 runs 14 residues. Trimming cost V 2 bases and J 2 bases, with 10 bases left between them. Germline V lookup: CDR1 MDHEN, CDR2 SYDVKM. CDR3 sequence reads: CASSLPGLAYEQYF. CDR3 sequence (DNA): TGTGCCAGCAGTTTACCAGGCCTTGCCTACGAGCAGTACTTC.

The chain is built from TRBV9 and TRBJ2-3; D is uncertain. Germline CDR1 and CDR2: SGDLS and YYNGEE. Trimming left V 0 bases short and J 4 bases short, with 9 bases between. The CDR3 has 14 amino acids. The CDR3 nucleotides read TGTGCCAGCAGCGTAGCTTCAGACGCAGATACGCAGTATTTT. It is translated as CASSVASDADTQYF.

This chain joins TRBV28 and TRBJ1-5; 8 nucleotides align to TRBD1. V was pared by 0 bases and J by 0 bases, with 4 bases of the junction left unmatched. This CDR3 is built from 17 residues. The V gene's germline CDR1 is MDHEN and CDR2 SYDVKM. CDR3 DNA: TGTGCCAGCAGTTTATGGGCGGACAGGGATAGCAATCAGCCCCAGCATTTT. Residues: CASSLWADRDSNQPQHF. Full variable domain (rest looked up from reference TRBV28 and TRBJ1-5): DVKVTQSSRYLVKRTGEKVFLECVQDMDHENMFWYRQDPGLGLRLIYFSYDVKMKEKGDIPEGYSVSREKKERFSLILESASTNQTSMYLCASSLWADRDSNQPQHFGDGTRLSIL.

This clone was seen repeatedly, ten times or more. The same CDR3 can be traced to other DNA sequences in this sample. The chain has TRBV9 and TRBJ2-1; D gene ambiguous. Germline CDR1 is SGDLS and CDR2 is YYNGEE. Between the trimmed V and J ends, which lost 2 bases and 4 bases, there was a span of 4 bases. The CDR3 contains 12 residues. The CDR3 nucleotides read TGTGCCAGCAGCGTGGGTTACAATGAGCAGTTCTTC. The encoded protein is CASSVGYNEQFF.

J is TRBJ2-3 and V is TRBV11-2; 9 nucleotides line up with TRBD2. Per germline, CDR1 SGHAT and CDR2 FQNNGV. The CDR3 totals 18 residues. V shed 1 base and J 0 bases; nucleotides not matched to a gene: 8. In DNA form, the CDR3 reads TGTGCCAGCAGCTTAGTTGCCCGACTAGCGGCTAGCACAGATACGCAGTATTTT. The encoded protein is CASSLVARLAASTDTQYF.

This chain joins TRBV12-2 and TRBJ2-7; the table's D call, TRBD2, has no DNA check behind it. TRBV12-2 counts as a pseudogene. The CDR3 loop spans 19 amino acids. The CDR3 is CASRLTTGTSGRGSYEQYF. The CDR3 DNA reads as TGTGCAAGTCGCTTAACTACCGGGACTAGCGGGAGAGGGTCCTACGAGCAGTACTTC.

V and J are TRBV9 and TRBJ1-2, with TRBD1 as a possible D gene (5 bases). Trimming pared 0 bases from V and 5 bases from J, leaving 14 bases between. Germline V gene lookup returns CDR1 SGDLS and CDR2 YYNGEE. This CDR3 comprises 15 residues. The CDR3 nucleotides read TGTGCCAGCAGCGTAGCCAGTGGAGGGGATTATGGCTACACCTTC. It translates to CASSVASGGDYGYTF.

This chain uses TRBV4-3 with TRBJ2-1; possibly TRBD1 for D (7 bases). Germline V lookup: CDR1 LGHNA, CDR2 YSLEER. The V end was cut by 1 base, the J end by 3 bases, with 16 bases between. The CDR3 has 17 residues. CDR3 region: CASSQAAGQRIYNEQFF. DNA for the CDR3: TGCGCCAGCAGCCAAGCTGCGGGACAGCGAATCTACAATGAGCAGTTCTTC.

J is TRBJ2-2 and V is TRBV5-1; no definite D call. Per germline, CDR1 SGHRS and CDR2 YFSETQ. Trimming stripped 3 bases from V and 2 bases from J, with 11 bases between. This CDR3 spans 15 amino acids. The CDR3 bases are TGCGCCAGCAGCTCCGGATCGGGTAACACCGGGGAGCTGTTTTTT. It encodes CASSSGSGNTGELFF.